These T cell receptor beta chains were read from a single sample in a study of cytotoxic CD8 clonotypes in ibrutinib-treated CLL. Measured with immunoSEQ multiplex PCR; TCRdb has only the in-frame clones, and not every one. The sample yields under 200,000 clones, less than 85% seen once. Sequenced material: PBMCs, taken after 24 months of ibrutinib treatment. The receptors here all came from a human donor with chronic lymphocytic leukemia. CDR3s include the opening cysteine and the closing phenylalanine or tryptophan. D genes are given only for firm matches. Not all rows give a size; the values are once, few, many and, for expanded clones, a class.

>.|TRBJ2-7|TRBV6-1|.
CASRIRGSDEQYF
TGTGCCAGCAGAATAAGGGGGTCAGACGAGCAGTACTTC
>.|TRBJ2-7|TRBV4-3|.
CASSYRLSYEQYF
TGCGCCAGCAGCTACAGACTATCCTACGAGCAGTACTTC
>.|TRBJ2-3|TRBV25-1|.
CASSEERPTDTQYF
TGTGCCAGCAGTGAAGAAAGACCGACAGATACGCAGTATTTT
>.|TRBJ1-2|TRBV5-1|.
CASSFGPVHGYTF
TGCGCCAGCAGCTTCGGTCCCGTCCATGGCTACACCTTC
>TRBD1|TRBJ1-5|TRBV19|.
CASSRYTGEPNQPQHF
TGTGCCAGTAGTAGATACACAGGGGAGCCCAATCAGCCCCAGCATTTT
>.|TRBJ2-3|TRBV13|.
CASSRPLAERWSTDTQYF
TGTGCCAGCAGCCGACCCTTAGCAGAAAGGTGGAGCACAGATACGCAGTATTTT
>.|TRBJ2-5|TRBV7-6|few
CASSIIAYITTAEETQYF
TGTGCCAGCAGCATTATAGCTTACATCACGACAGCAGAAGAGACCCAGTACTTC
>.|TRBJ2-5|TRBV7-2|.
CASSLAGGGETQYF
TGTGCCAGCAGCTTAGCGGGAGGAGGAGAGACCCAGTACTTC
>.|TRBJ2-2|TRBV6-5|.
CASSYGGWHTGELFF
TGTGCCAGCAGTTATGGGGGATGGCACACCGGGGAGCTGTTTTTT
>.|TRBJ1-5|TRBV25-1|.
CASSEPGRQPQHF
TGTGCCAGCAGTGAACCGGGACGCCAGCCCCAGCATTTT
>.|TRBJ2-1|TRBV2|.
CASSDQGIVDNEQFF
TGTGCCAGCAGTGACCAGGGTATCGTCGACAATGAGCAGTTCTTC
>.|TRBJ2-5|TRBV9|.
CASSVTTGLETQYF
TGTGCCAGCAGCGTGACGACGGGTTTGGAGACCCAGTACTTC
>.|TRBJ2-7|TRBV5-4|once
CASSLGDPPYEQYF
TGTGCCAGCAGCCTGGGGGACCCACCTTACGAGCAGTACTTC
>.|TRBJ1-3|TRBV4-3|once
CASSHVSGSGNTIYF
TGCGCCAGCAGCCACGTATCAGGCTCTGGAAACACCATATATTTT
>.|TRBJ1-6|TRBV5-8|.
CASSLARYPSPLHF
TGTGCCAGCAGCTTGGCCAGGTATCCTTCACCCCTCCACTTT
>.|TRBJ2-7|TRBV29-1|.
CSVEDPVYYEQYF
TGCAGCGTTGAAGATCCGGTGTATTACGAGCAGTACTTC
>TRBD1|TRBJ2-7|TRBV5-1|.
CASSFHPGTDYEQYF
TGCGCCAGCAGCTTTCACCCCGGGACAGACTACGAGCAGTACTTC
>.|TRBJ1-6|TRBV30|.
CAWTGPSIRNSPLHF
TGTGCCTGGACCGGCCCCTCTATTAGGAATTCACCCCTCCACTTT